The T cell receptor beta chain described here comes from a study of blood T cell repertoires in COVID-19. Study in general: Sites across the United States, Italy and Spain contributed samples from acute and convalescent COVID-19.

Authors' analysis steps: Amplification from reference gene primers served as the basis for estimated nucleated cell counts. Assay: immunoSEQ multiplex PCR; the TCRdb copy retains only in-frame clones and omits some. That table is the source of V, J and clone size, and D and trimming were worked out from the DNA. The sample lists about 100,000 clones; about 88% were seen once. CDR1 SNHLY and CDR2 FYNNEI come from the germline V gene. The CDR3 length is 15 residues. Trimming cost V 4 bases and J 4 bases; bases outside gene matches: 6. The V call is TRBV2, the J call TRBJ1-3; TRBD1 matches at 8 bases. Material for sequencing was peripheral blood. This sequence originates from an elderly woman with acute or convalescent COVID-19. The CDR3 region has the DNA TGTGCCAGCAGTGGACAGGGGATATCCGGAAACACCATATATTTT. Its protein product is CASSGQGISGNTIYF. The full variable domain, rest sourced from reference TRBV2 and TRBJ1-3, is EPEVTQTPSHQVTQMGQEVILRCVPISNHLYFYWYRQILGQKVEFLVSFYNNEISEKSEIFDDQFSVERPDGSNFTLKIRSTKLEDSAMYFCASSGQGISGNTIYFGEGSWLTVV.